This T cell receptor beta chain was recovered during a study of chemoradiotherapy in HPV16-positive cancers. Profiled with immunoSEQ multiplex PCR; TCRdb holds only in-frame clones, not every one. The sample has 6,000 to 8,500 clones, around 77% seen once; the top ten hold about 15%. The germline V gene encodes CDR1 SGHTA and CDR2 FQGNSA. V lost 5 bases and J 0 bases, leaving 17 bases between the germline ends. The CDR3 sequence is 16 residues long. The J gene is TRBJ2-7, the V gene TRBV7-2; D is possibly TRBD1 or TRBD2 (5 bases each). This receptor was obtained from a human donor with HPV-associated anogenital cancer. The material was obtained from a patient who underwent chemoradiotherapy. The CDR3 sequence is CASSPNRDAYSYEQYF. The DNA of the CDR3 is TGTGCCAGCAGCCCAAACCGGGACGCCTACTCCTACGAGCAGTACTTC.